These 27 T cell receptor beta chains share one sample of origin, sequenced in a study of blood T cell repertoires in COVID-19. Profiling relied on immunoSEQ multiplex PCR, and the TCRdb table lists in-frame clones only, not all of them. The table records roughly 200,000 clones, roughly nine tenths of them present only once. Sequencing was performed on PBMCs or T cells enriched from blood (not recorded which). These receptors originate from a woman between 25 and 40 years old who had recovered from COVID-19.

This sequence joins TRBV14 and TRBJ1-2, with 7 bases identical to TRBD1. From germline, CDR1 is SGHDN and CDR2 FVKESK. Unmatched junction bases numbered 17, after V lost 5 bases and J lost 5 bases. The CDR3 has 17 amino acids. The CDR3 loop reads CASSKGQQVMGPYGYTF. CDR3 sequence (DNA): TGTGCCAGCAGCAAGGGACAGCAGGTGATGGGGCCTTATGGCTACACCTTC.

The V and J genes are TRBV19 and TRBJ1-5, with D possibly TRBD1 on 6 matching bases. The CDR3 has 15 amino acids. The germline V and J ends were trimmed by 3 bases and 5 bases, with 14 bases remaining between them. Looked up from germline, CDR1 is LNHDA and CDR2 is SQIVND (reference sequence). CDR3 loop: CASSIPGGADQPQHF. The CDR3 region has the DNA TGTGCCAGTAGTATTCCGGGGGGGGCGGATCAGCCCCAGCATTTT. Complete variable domain (other parts from reference TRBV19 and TRBJ1-5): DGGITQSPKYLFRKEGQNVTLSCEQNLNHDAMYWYRQDPGQGLRLIYYSQIVNDFQKGDIAEGYSVSREKKESFPLTVTSAQKNPTAFYLCASSIPGGADQPQHFGDGTRLSIL.

This clone was recorded a few times. The rearrangement joins TRBV28 to TRBJ1-5; unclear D gene. The V end lost 8 bases, the J end lost 4 bases, and 18 bases lay between the germline ends. In germline, CDR1 is MDHEN, CDR2 SYDVKM. The CDR3 is made up of 15 amino acids. CDR3 sequence (DNA): TGTGCCAGCGGATCCCCATCAGGTCCTAATCAGCCCCAGCATTTT. Amino acid sequence: CASGSPSGPNQPQHF.

Note on this clone: Other DNA sequences of this sample code for an identical CDR3. The genes are TRBV7-3 and TRBJ1-1, with 8 bases fitting TRBD1. This CDR3 is 14 amino acids long. Germline V gives CDR1 SGHTA, CDR2 FQGTGA. The junction had 3 bases not matched to a gene; V was cut back by 5 bases and J by 1 base. DNA of the CDR3: TGTGCCAGCAGCCGGACAGGGCAGAACACTGAAGCTTTCTTT. It encodes CASSRTGQNTEAFF.

The chain carries TRBV5-6 and TRBJ2-3; TRBD2 matches 14 bases. The CDR3 has 18 residues. V shed 1 base, J shed 4 bases, and the junction held 8 bases outside the gene matches. Germline lookup yields CDR1 SGHDT and CDR2 YYEEEE. CDR3 DNA sequence: TGTGCCAGCAGCTTGTGGACTAGCGGGGGGCATAGTGCAGATACGCAGTATTTT. It encodes CASSLWTSGGHSADTQYF.

The chain combines TRBV11-1 with TRBJ1-1; no firm D call. With 4 bases removed from V and 0 bases from J, the gap between germline ends came to 6 bases. This CDR3 is built from 13 residues. The germline V gene has CDR1 SGHAT and CDR2 FQDESV (reference sequence). In DNA, the CDR3 is TGTGCCAGCAGCTCCAGGTTGAACACTGAAGCTTTCTTT. Amino acids: CASSSRLNTEAFF. Full variable domain (missing parts from reference TRBV11-1 and TRBJ1-1): EAEVAQSPRYKITEKSQAVAFWCDPISGHATLYWYRQILGQGPELLVQFQDESVVDDSQLPKDRFSAERLKGVDSTLKIQPAELGDSAMYLCASSSRLNTEAFFGQGTRLTVV.

The chain combines TRBV4-3 with TRBJ1-1; 8 bases line up with TRBD1. The germline gives CDR1 LGHNA, CDR2 YSLEER. The ends lost 3 bases at V and 0 bases at J; junction bases unmatched: 9. The CDR3 is made up of 17 amino acids. Here the CDR3 DNA reads TGCGCCAGCAGCCAGGAAACAGGGGGGGGCTTGAACACTGAAGCTTTCTTT. This codes for CASSQETGGGLNTEAFF.

V gene TRBV14 combines with J gene TRBJ1-2; no firm D call. V lost 1 base, J lost 4 bases, and 7 bases lay in between. Looked up from germline, CDR1 is SGHDN and CDR2 is FVKESK. This CDR3 has 13 amino acids. The CDR3 coding sequence is TGTGCCAGCAGCCAAGTGGTCGGCTATGGCTACACCTTC. It translates to CASSQVVGYGYTF.

V gene TRBV18 combines with J gene TRBJ2-2; TRBD1 aligns across 7 bases. Per germline, CDR1 KGHSH and CDR2 LQKENI. Losses at the gene ends were 4 bases for V and 5 bases for J; bases not matched to a gene: 10. The CDR3 is 16 amino acids. CDR3 loop: CASSRQGQVGTGELFF. Written as DNA, the CDR3 is TGTGCCAGCTCACGCCAAGGACAGGTGGGAACCGGGGAGCTGTTTTTT. Supplemented by reference TRBV18 and TRBJ2-2, the full variable domain reads NAGVMQNPRHLVRRRGQEARLRCSPMKGHSHVYWYRQLPEEGLKFMVYLQKENIIDESGMPKERFSAEFPKEGPSILRIQQVVRGDSAAYFCASSRQGQVGTGELFFGEGSRLTVL.

This chain joins TRBV6-5 and TRBJ2-2; D is possibly TRBD2 (6 bases). CDR3 length: 15 residues. CDR1 and CDR2 from the germline V gene are MNHEY and SVGAGI. With 6 bases removed from V and 3 bases from J, the gap between germline ends came to 14 bases. CDR3 sequence: CASSSIGGYTGELFF. CDR3 DNA sequence: TGTGCCAGCAGCAGCATCGGGGGTTACACCGGGGAGCTGTTTTTT.

This chain connects TRBV4-2 to TRBJ1-1; weak D call: TRBD1 (5 bases). The CDR3 contains 16 residues. Per germline, CDR1 LGHNA and CDR2 YNFKEQ. V gave up 0 bases and J gave up 4 bases, with 15 bases separating them. CDR3 nucleotides: TGTGCCAGCAGCCAAGATTTCAGGGCCGAGTCCACTGAAGCTTTCTTT. Translation: CASSQDFRAESTEAFF.

The chain carries TRBV15 and TRBJ2-7, with 9 bases lining up with TRBD1. This CDR3 is built from 15 residues. Germline CDR1 LNHNV, CDR2 YYDKDF (reference sequence). The trim removed 3 bases at V and 2 bases at J, leaving 5 bases unmatched. CDR3 DNA sequence: TGTGCCACCAGCAGGGGACAGGGAGGGGCCTACGAGCAGTACTTC. This encodes CATSRGQGGAYEQYF.

V is TRBV4-3 and J is TRBJ1-4; 7 bases match TRBD1. Germline CDR1 LGHNA, CDR2 YSLEER. The CDR3 has 15 residues. Trimming removed 3 bases from V and 8 bases from J; junction bases left unmatched: 9. This chain's CDR3 is CASSQADREEEKLFF. The CDR3 coding sequence is TGCGCCAGCAGCCAGGCTGACAGGGAAGAAGAAAAACTGTTTTTT.

The rearrangement links TRBV5-1 to TRBJ2-1, with 13 bases that match TRBD2. The length of the CDR3 is 18 residues. Germline V gene lookup returns CDR1 SGHRS and CDR2 YFSETQ. The ends lost 0 bases at V and 1 base at J; junction bases unmatched: 4. CDR3 sequence (DNA): TGCGCCAGCAGCTTGGAGGGACTAGCGGGGTTGTCCTACAATGAGCAGTTCTTC. This sequence encodes CASSLEGLAGLSYNEQFF.

Comment on this clone: The sample contains more than one DNA sequence encoding this CDR3. V and J are TRBV29-1 and TRBJ1-1; no firm D call. The length of the CDR3 is 13 residues. V lost 6 bases and J 2 bases, leaving 13 bases between the germline ends. Per the germline V gene, CDR1 is SQVTM and CDR2 is ANQGSEA. The CDR3 nucleotides are TGCAGCGTCGAGGGTGGAAAAAACACTGAAGCTTTCTTT. Protein sequence: CSVEGGKNTEAFF.

The chain joins TRBV18 to TRBJ2-3, with D possibly being TRBD1 (6 bases). CDR3 length: 17 amino acids. Per the germline V gene, CDR1 is KGHSH and CDR2 is LQKENI. The V gene lost 1 base and the J gene lost 3 bases, with 17 bases spanning the gap. The CDR3 DNA sequence: TGTGCCAGCTCACCACGGAAAACAGGGAGTTTGACAGATACGCAGTATTTT. Amino acid sequence: CASSPRKTGSLTDTQYF.

V gene TRBV19 combines with J gene TRBJ1-3; possible D gene TRBD1, 5 bases. The length of the CDR3 is 15 residues. V lost 6 bases and J 3 bases, leaving 15 bases between the germline ends. Germline V lookup: CDR1 LNHDA, CDR2 SQIVND (reference sequence). The CDR3 DNA is TGTGCCAGTAGCCAGTTGGGGCGAGTTGGAAACACCATATATTTT. This translates into CASSQLGRVGNTIYF.

This clone has just a few counts. The rearrangement links TRBV6-2 or TRBV6-3 to TRBJ1-1, with D unresolved. The CDR3 is 13 amino acids. The germline gives CDR1 MNHEY, CDR2 SVGEGT. V lost 2 bases, J lost 11 bases, and 15 bases lay in between. CDR3 sequence (DNA): TGTGCCAGCAGTTACGGACTTACCATTAGGGCTTTCTTT. This codes for CASSYGLTIRAFF.

The J gene is TRBJ1-2, the V gene TRBV5-4, with 7 bases aligning to TRBD1. The CDR3 runs 15 residues. Germline V gives CDR1 SGHNT, CDR2 YYREEE (reference sequence). With V trimmed by 4 bases and J by 2 bases, 8 bases remained unmatched. The CDR3 DNA follows: TGTGCCAGCAGCAAAGTCGAGGGGGCCAACTATGGCTACACCTTC. It is translated as CASSKVEGANYGYTF.

V gene TRBV4-1 combines with J gene TRBJ2-1; D remains ambiguous. Germline CDR1 and CDR2: MGHRA and YSYEKL. The CDR3 contains 17 residues. The V end lost 4 bases, the J end lost 7 bases, and 23 bases lay between the germline ends. The DNA for the CDR3 is TGCGCCAGCAGCCCTCGGAGTCTTGGTTCGTTTACTAATGAGCAGTTCTTC. It yields the protein CASSPRSLGSFTNEQFF.

The genes are TRBV2 and TRBJ1-2; the D gene is possibly TRBD1 (5 bases). Per germline, CDR1 SNHLY and CDR2 FYNNEI. With 7 bases removed from V and 2 bases from J, the gap between germline ends came to 14 bases. This CDR3 is 14 amino acids long. The CDR3 sequence: CASKSLGGNYGYTF. The CDR3 nucleotides read TGTGCCAGCAAATCACTGGGGGGGAACTATGGCTACACCTTC. The variable domain in full, completed from reference TRBV2 and TRBJ1-2, reads EPEVTQTPSHQVTQMGQEVILRCVPISNHLYFYWYRQILGQKVEFLVSFYNNEISEKSEIFDDQFSVERPDGSNFTLKIRSTKLEDSAMYFCASKSLGGNYGYTFGSGTRLTVV.

V is TRBV7-9 and J is TRBJ1-4; TRBD1 might be the D (6 bases). Trimming took off 2 bases at V and 7 bases at J, with 14 bases between the two ends. There are 15 residues in the CDR3. Germline assignment: CDR1 SEHNR and CDR2 FQNEAQ (reference sequence). The CDR3 DNA is TGTGCCAGCAGCTTATGGCGAGCAGGGGTTGAAAAACTGTTTTTT. Its protein product is CASSLWRAGVEKLFF. Full variable domain (rest looked up from reference TRBV7-9 and TRBJ1-4): DTGVSQNPRHKITKRGQNVTFRCDPISEHNRLYWYRQTLGQGPEFLTYFQNEAQLEKSRLLSDRFSAERPKGSFSTLEIQRTEQGDSAMYLCASSLWRAGVEKLFFGSGTQLSVL.

The chain carries TRBV4-1 and TRBJ2-1; 9 nucleotides align to TRBD1. V shed 7 bases, J shed 2 bases, and the junction held 9 bases outside the gene matches. This CDR3 has 16 amino acids. CDR1 MGHRA and CDR2 YSYEKL come from the germline V gene. The CDR3 loop reads CASNPEGQGTYNEQFF. The CDR3 bases are TGCGCCAGCAATCCCGAGGGACAGGGTACCTACAATGAGCAGTTCTTC.

A few counts support this clone. V is TRBV14 and J is TRBJ2-1; possibly TRBD1 for D (5 bases). Trimming shortened V by 0 bases and J by 2 bases, and 8 bases separated the two germline ends. The CDR3 is 15 residues long. CDR1 and CDR2 from the germline V gene are SGHDN and FVKESK. In nucleotides, the CDR3 is TGTGCCAGCAGCCAAGAGGGGCCCGCCTACAATGAGCAGTTCTTC. Its translation: CASSQEGPAYNEQFF.

The chain is built from TRBV15 and TRBJ2-7; 7 positions match TRBD1. This CDR3 is 15 amino acids long. Germline V gives CDR1 LNHNV, CDR2 YYDKDF (reference sequence). Trimming at V came to 1 base and at J to 2 bases, leaving 5 bases not matched to a gene. In DNA, the CDR3 is TGTGCCACCAGCAGAGGGACAGGCCCTACCTACGAGCAGTACTTC. Translation: CATSRGTGPTYEQYF.

CDR3 nucleotide sequence: TGTGCCAGCAGCTTACTAGGGACAGGGCGCGAGACCCAGTACTTC. It codes for CASSLLGTGRETQYF. The chain joins TRBV7-8 to TRBJ2-5; 9 bases are shared with TRBD1. The CDR3 loop spans 15 amino acids. Germline assignment: CDR1 SGHVS and CDR2 FQNEAQ. Germline trimming cut 2 bases from V and 5 bases from J; bases unmatched to any gene: 6.

The V call is TRBV9, the J call TRBJ1-3, with D possibly matching TRBD1 (5 bases). The CDR3 spans 15 residues. Germline assignment: CDR1 SGDLS and CDR2 YYNGEE. V was trimmed by 4 bases and J by 0 bases, leaving 11 bases between them. CDR3 amino acids: CASSLTVYSGNTIYF. The CDR3 bases are TGTGCCAGCAGCCTGACAGTTTACTCTGGAAACACCATATATTTT.